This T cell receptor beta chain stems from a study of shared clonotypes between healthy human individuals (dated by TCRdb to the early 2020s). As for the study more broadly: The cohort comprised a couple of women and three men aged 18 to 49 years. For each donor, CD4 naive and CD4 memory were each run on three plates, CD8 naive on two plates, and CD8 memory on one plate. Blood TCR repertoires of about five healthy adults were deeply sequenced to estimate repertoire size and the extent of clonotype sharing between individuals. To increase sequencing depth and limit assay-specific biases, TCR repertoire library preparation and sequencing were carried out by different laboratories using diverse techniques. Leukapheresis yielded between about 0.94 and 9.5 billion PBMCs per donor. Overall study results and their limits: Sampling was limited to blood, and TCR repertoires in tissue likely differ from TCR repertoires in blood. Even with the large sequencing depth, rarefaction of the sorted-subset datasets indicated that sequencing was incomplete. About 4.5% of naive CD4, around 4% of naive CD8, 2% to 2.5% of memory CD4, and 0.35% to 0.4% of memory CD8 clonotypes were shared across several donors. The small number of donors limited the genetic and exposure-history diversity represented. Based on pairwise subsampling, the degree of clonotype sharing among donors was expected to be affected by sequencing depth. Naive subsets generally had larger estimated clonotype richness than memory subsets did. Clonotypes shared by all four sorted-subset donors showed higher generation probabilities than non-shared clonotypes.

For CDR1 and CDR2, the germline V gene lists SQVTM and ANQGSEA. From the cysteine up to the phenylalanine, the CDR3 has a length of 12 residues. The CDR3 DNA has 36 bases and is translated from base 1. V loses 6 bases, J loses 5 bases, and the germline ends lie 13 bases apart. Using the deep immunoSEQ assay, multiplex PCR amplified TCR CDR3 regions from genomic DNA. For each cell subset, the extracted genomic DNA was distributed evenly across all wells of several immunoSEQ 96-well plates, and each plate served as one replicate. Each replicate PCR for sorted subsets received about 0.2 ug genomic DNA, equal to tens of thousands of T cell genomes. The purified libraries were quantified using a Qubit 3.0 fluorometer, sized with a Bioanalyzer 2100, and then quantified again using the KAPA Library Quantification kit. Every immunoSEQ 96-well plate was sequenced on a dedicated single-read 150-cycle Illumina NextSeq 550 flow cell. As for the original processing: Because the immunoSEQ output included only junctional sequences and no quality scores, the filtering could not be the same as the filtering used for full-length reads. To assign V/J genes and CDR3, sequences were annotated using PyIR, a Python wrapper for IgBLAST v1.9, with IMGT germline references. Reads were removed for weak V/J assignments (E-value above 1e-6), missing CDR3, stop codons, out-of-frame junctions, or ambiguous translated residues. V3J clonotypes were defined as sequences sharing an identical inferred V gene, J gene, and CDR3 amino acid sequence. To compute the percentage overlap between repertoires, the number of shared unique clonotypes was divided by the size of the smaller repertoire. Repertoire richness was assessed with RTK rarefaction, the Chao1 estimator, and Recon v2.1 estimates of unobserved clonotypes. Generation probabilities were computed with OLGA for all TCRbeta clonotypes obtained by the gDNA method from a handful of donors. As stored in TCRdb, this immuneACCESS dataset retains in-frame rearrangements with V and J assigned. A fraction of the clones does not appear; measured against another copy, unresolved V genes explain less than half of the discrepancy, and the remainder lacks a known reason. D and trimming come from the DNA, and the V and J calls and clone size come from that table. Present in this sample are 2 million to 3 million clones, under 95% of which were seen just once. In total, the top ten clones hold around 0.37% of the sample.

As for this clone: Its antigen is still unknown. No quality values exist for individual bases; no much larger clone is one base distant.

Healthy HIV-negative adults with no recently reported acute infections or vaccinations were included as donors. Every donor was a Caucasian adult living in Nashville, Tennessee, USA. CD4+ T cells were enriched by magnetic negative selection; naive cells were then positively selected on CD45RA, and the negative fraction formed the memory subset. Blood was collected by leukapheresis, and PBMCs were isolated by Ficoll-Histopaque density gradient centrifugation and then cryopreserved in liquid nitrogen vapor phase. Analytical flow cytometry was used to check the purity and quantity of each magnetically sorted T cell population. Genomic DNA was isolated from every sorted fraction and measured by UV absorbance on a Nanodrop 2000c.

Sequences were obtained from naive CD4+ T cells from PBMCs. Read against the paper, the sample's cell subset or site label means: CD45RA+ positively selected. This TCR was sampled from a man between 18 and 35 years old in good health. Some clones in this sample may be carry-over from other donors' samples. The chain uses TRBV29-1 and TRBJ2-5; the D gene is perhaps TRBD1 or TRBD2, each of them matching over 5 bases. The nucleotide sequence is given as TGCAGCGTAAAGAGGGGTGGGGAGACCCAGTACTTC. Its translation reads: CSVKRGGETQYF.